The 4 T cell receptor beta chains presented below share a single source sample, sequenced in a study of T cell repertoires in cytomegalovirus infection. The antigens of these receptors remain unknown. TCRdb itself ran the reads through MiXCR, one entry per CDR3 protein. The sample consists of hundreds of thousands of distinct CDR3 sequences, roughly 30% of them appearing once. The source was cultured CD8+ T cells from PBMCs, collected from culture after CMV antigen stimulation. The receptor set was obtained from a human donor in good health (CMV status not recorded). Some clones in this sample may be carry-over from other donors' samples.

The chain has TRBV9 and TRBJ1-2; no firm D call. The CDR3 is made up of 14 amino acids. In germline, CDR1 is SGDLS, CDR2 YYNGEE. The V and J ends lost 0 bases and 8 bases respectively, with 14 bases between them. CDR3 sequence reads: CASSVVSGGQGYTF. The CDR3 coding sequence is TGTGCCAGCAGCGTAGTCTCCGGTGGTCAGGGCTACACCTTC.

This clonotype was seen only a few times. V usage is TRBV9 and J usage is TRBJ1-1; no firm D call. This CDR3 is built from 14 residues. Per the germline V gene, CDR1 is SGDLS and CDR2 is YYNGEE. V shed 0 bases and J shed 4 bases, with 10 bases lying between them. The CDR3 DNA is TGTGCCAGCAGCGTAGGGGCCTCGGGCACTGAAGCTTTCTTT. As protein: CASSVGASGTEAFF.

This clonotype was seen repeatedly, ten times or more. V usage is TRBV7-2 and J usage is TRBJ2-7; D uncertain. The CDR3 has 13 residues. Trimming took off 1 base at V and 1 base at J, with 5 bases between the two ends. The germline V gene has CDR1 SGHTA and CDR2 FQGNSA. CDR3 DNA: TGTGCCAGCAGCTTAGACTTGTCCTACGAGCAGTACTTC. Residues: CASSLDLSYEQYF.

This clonotype was seen a few times. The chain has TRBV6-2 or TRBV6-3 and TRBJ2-7; no firm D call. V lost 0 bases and J lost 4, with 10 bases in between. The CDR3 totals 14 residues. The germline gives CDR1 MNHEY, CDR2 SVGEGT. CDR3 protein: CASSYSTQPYEQYF. The CDR3 DNA reads TGTGCCAGCAGTTACTCGACCCAGCCATACGAGCAGTACTTC.